This paragraph reports one T cell receptor (beta chain). Trimming at V came to 2 bases and at J to 8 bases, leaving 8 bases not matched to a gene. From germline, CDR1 is ENHRY and CDR2 SYGVKD. The CDR3 is made up of 16 amino acids. Use of 60 Vbeta and 13 Jbeta primers characterized the PCR. The repertoire was sequenced with immunoSEQ multiplex PCR; TCRdb's copy has only in-frame clones and lacks some. The sample shows under 150,000 clones, about three quarters of them seen only once. The sample belongs to a study of cytomegalovirus exposure and HLA in healthy donors. Study at large: Most donors, 80% to 90% of roughly 400 genotyped, fell in the Caucasian-associated ancestry cluster.

What was sequenced was PBMCs. The V and J genes are TRBV10-3 and TRBJ2-1; TRBD2 matches 11 bases. This receptor was taken from a middle-aged man in good health and CMV-seropositive. CDR3 nucleotide sequence: TGTGCCATCAGTGAGAATTATAGCGGGGGGGCCGATGAGCAGTTCTTC. Its translation is CAISENYSGGADEQFF.